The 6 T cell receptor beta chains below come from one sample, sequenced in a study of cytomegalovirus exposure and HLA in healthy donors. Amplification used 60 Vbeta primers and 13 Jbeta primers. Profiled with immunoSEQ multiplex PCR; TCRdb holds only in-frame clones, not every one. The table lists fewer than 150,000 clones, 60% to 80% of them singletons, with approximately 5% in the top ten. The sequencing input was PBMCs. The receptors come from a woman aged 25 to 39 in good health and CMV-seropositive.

CDR3 sequence reads: CASSGGSYYGYTF. CDR3 sequence (DNA): TGTGCCAGTAGTGGAGGGAGTTACTATGGCTACACCTTC. V gene TRBV19 combines with J gene TRBJ1-2, with D uncertain. V was trimmed by 5 bases and J by 3 bases, leaving 10 bases between them. The CDR3 totals 13 residues. CDR1 and CDR2 from the germline V gene are LNHDA and SQIVND (reference sequence).

CDR3 in amino acids: CASSLKGAGELFF. The CDR3 region has the DNA TGTGCCAGCAGCTTAAAGGGGGCCGGGGAGCTGTTTTTT. The rearrangement links TRBV7-2 to TRBJ2-2, with D possibly TRBD1 on 6 matching bases. The CDR3 contains 13 residues. From germline, CDR1 is SGHTA and CDR2 FQGNSA. V was shortened by 2 bases and J by 6 bases, with 7 bases between the two germline ends.

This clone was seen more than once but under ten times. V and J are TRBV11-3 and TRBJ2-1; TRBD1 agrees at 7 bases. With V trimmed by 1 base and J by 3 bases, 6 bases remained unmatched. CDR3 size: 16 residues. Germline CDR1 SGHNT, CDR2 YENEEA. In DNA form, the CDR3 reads TGTGCCAGCAGCTTAGGTGGGACAGAGCTCTACAATGAGCAGTTCTTC. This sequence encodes CASSLGGTELYNEQFF.

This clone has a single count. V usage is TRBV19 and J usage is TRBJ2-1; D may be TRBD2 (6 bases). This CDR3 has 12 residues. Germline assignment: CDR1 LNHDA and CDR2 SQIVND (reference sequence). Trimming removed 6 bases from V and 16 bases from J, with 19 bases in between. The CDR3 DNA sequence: TGTGCCAGTAGCTTACTAGGAGGGAAGTTATTCTTC. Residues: CASSLLGGKLFF.

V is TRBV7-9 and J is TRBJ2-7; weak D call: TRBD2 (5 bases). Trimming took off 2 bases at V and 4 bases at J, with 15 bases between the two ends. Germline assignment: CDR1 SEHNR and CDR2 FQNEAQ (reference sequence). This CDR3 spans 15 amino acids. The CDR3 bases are TGTGCCAGCAGCTTACTCCCGGGGTCCGGGTACGAGCAGTACTTC. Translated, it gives CASSLLPGSGYEQYF. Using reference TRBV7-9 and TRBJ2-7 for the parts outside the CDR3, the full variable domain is DTGVSQNPRHKITKRGQNVTFRCDPISEHNRLYWYRQTLGQGPEFLTYFQNEAQLEKSRLLSDRFSAERPKGSFSTLEIQRTEQGDSAMYLCASSLLPGSGYEQYFGPGTRLTVT.

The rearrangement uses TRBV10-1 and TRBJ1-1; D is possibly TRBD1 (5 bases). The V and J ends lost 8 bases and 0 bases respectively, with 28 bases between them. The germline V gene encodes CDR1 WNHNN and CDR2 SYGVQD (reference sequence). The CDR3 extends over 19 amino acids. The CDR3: CASARGQGNSTIMNTEAFF. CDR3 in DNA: TGCGCCAGCGCCCGAGGCCAGGGAAACTCTACAATTATGAACACTGAAGCTTTCTTT.